The 21 T cell receptor beta chains below all came from one sample that was sequenced in a study of T cells in tumors after PD-1 blockade (dated by TCRdb to the late 2010s). What the time point label conveys for this sample: before anti-PD-1 therapy. Library preparation used the immunoSEQ multiplex PCR assay. TCRdb obtained this table from immuneACCESS and retained in-frame rearrangements with V and J assigned. These tables miss some clones; where compared with another copy, unresolved V genes account for less than half of the shortfall, and the remainder is unexplained. For this sample the table gives roughly 49,000 clones, of which approximately 81% were detected only once. More than 3.5% of the sample rests with the top ten. This specimen was PBMCs, taken before anti-PD-1 treatment. These receptors were taken from a human donor with basal cell carcinoma.

The chain uses TRBV5-6 and TRBJ2-1; 8 bases match TRBD2. The CDR3 is made up of 17 amino acids. J gave up 6 bases and V 1 base, and 12 bases lay outside the gene matches. Germline loops: CDR1 SGHDT, CDR2 YYEEEE. The CDR3 region is CASSLLRAGAPGNEQFF. CDR3 DNA sequence: TGTGCCAGCAGCTTGCTTAGAGCGGGGGCCCCCGGCAATGAGCAGTTCTTC.

The rearrangement joins TRBV5-6 to TRBJ2-1; 14 nucleotides agree with TRBD2. Germline loops: CDR1 SGHDT, CDR2 YYEEEE. Trimming cost V 4 bases and J 8 bases; bases outside gene matches: 5. The CDR3 covers 15 residues. The CDR3 loop is CASSLGLAGGHEQFF. The CDR3 coding sequence is TGTGCCAGCAGCCTCGGACTAGCGGGGGGACATGAGCAGTTCTTC.

J is TRBJ1-2 and V is TRBV4-1; TRBD1 aligns across 7 bases. Germline V gene data show CDR1 as MGHRA and CDR2 as YSYEKL. The V and J ends lost 4 bases and 4 bases, in that order; junction bases with no gene match: 6. The CDR3 contains 14 residues. CDR3 nucleotides: TGCGCCAGCAGCCCCGGACAGGACTCCTATGGCTACACCTTC. It encodes CASSPGQDSYGYTF.

This chain joins TRBV28 and TRBJ2-1, with D perhaps TRBD1 (7 bases). The CDR3 covers 16 residues. V lost 5 bases to trimming and J lost 1 base, with 15 bases between them. The germline gives CDR1 MDHEN, CDR2 SYDVKM. CDR3 sequence (DNA): TGTGCCAGCAGTGACCCCGCAGGGGGGTCCTACAATGAGCAGTTCTTC. This gives the protein CASSDPAGGSYNEQFF.

The CDR3 is CASSLGRSSDGYTF. The CDR3 nucleotides are TGCGCCAGCAGCTTGGGGCGGAGTAGCGATGGCTACACCTTC. This rearrangement joins TRBV5-1 to TRBJ1-2, with no clear D. With 0 bases removed from V and 6 bases from J, the gap between germline ends came to 12 bases. CDR1 SGHRS and CDR2 YFSETQ come from the germline V gene. The CDR3 loop spans 14 amino acids.

The J gene is TRBJ2-1, the V gene TRBV13, with 9 nucleotides matching TRBD2. Trimming cost V 4 bases and J 1 base; bases outside gene matches: 5. The CDR3 spans 16 residues. CDR1 and CDR2 (germline): PRHDT, FYEKMQ (reference sequence). CDR3 region: CASSSKAGGSYNEQFF. DNA for the CDR3: TGTGCCAGCAGCTCCAAAGCGGGGGGTTCCTACAATGAGCAGTTCTTC.

The chain has TRBV28 and TRBJ2-5; no reliable D call. This CDR3 spans 13 amino acids. Trimming removed 2 bases at V and 5 bases at J, with 9 bases between. Germline CDR1 and CDR2: MDHEN and SYDVKM. This chain's CDR3 is CASSLPLPETQYF. The DNA of the CDR3 is TGTGCCAGCAGTTTACCCCTCCCCGAGACCCAGTACTTC.

The V call is TRBV7-8, the J call TRBJ1-1; the D is unclear. Germline values: CDR1 SGHVS, CDR2 FQNEAQ. The CDR3 runs 11 residues. Trimming removed 5 bases at V and 5 bases at J, with 6 bases between. CDR3 region: CASSQMTEAFF. The CDR3 nucleotides read TGTGCCAGCAGCCAGATGACTGAAGCTTTCTTT.

The chain recombines TRBV6-5 with TRBJ2-7, with 10 bases lining up with TRBD1. This CDR3 contains 14 residues. Trimming at V came to 2 bases and at J to 6 bases, leaving 4 bases not matched to a gene. CDR1 is MNHEY and CDR2 is SVGAGI in the germline V gene. This chain's CDR3 is CASSYGTGVGEQYF. The CDR3 coding sequence is TGTGCCAGCAGTTACGGGACAGGGGTGGGCGAGCAGTACTTC.

V and J are TRBV5-1 and TRBJ2-2; D may be TRBD1 (6 bases). CDR3 length: 15 amino acids. In germline, CDR1 is SGHRS, CDR2 YFSETQ. V lost 3 bases, J lost 3 bases, and 12 bases lay in between. The CDR3 protein is CASSSRTGYTGELFF. The CDR3 coding sequence is TGCGCCAGCAGCTCCCGCACAGGGTACACCGGGGAGCTGTTTTTT.

The chain links TRBV14 to TRBJ2-1; a possible D gene is TRBD2 (5 bases). The germline V and J ends were trimmed by 4 bases and 9 bases, with 16 bases remaining between them. CDR3 length: 14 residues. The V gene's germline CDR1 is SGHDN and CDR2 FVKESK. In DNA form, the CDR3 reads TGTGCCAGCAGCCTGGCGGGTCGTTGGGTTGAGCAGTTCTTC. Protein sequence: CASSLAGRWVEQFF. The complete variable domain, with remaining parts taken from reference TRBV14 and TRBJ2-1, reads EAGVTQFPSHSVIEKGQTVTLRCDPISGHDNLYWYRRVMGKEIKFLLHFVKESKQDESGMPNNRFLAERTGGTYSTLKVQPAELEDSGVYFCASSLAGRWVEQFFGPGTRLTVL.

The chain uses TRBV19 and TRBJ1-6, with a possible D match to TRBD1 (5 bases). V was trimmed by 9 bases and J by 7 bases, leaving 19 bases between them. Germline CDR1 reads LNHDA; CDR2 reads SQIVND (reference sequence). The CDR3 contains 15 residues. In DNA, the CDR3 is TGTGCCAGCTGTGACAGTGCTCGGCCCAATTCACCCCTCCACTTT. The encoded protein is CASCDSARPNSPLHF.

The V call is TRBV6-4, the J call TRBJ2-7; D is unresolved. V was pared by 8 bases and J by 3 bases, with 5 bases between. CDR3 length: 10 residues. Germline V gene sequence: CDR1 MRHNA, CDR2 SNTAGT. CDR3 in DNA: TGTGCCAGCGGCTTCTACGAGCAGTACTTC. Translating it yields CASGFYEQYF.

The J gene is TRBJ2-3, the V gene TRBV5-1; 8 positions agree with TRBD1. The CDR3 loop spans 16 amino acids. Germline CDR1 reads SGHRS; CDR2 reads YFSETQ. V trimming: 0 bases; J trimming: 2 bases; junction bases outside the gene matches: 5. This chain's CDR3 is CASSLGTGISTDTQYF. The CDR3 DNA follows: TGCGCCAGCAGCTTGGGGACAGGGATATCCACAGATACGCAGTATTTT.

The chain has TRBV12-3 or TRBV12-4 and TRBJ1-1; D unresolved. V gave up 7 bases and J gave up 5 bases, with 11 bases separating them. The CDR3 length is 12 residues. The CDR3 DNA follows: TGTGCCAGCATTAACCAGACGACTGAAGCTTTCTTT. Its protein product is CASINQTTEAFF.

The rearrangement joins TRBV27 to TRBJ1-4; possibly TRBD1 for D (5 bases). The CDR3 sequence is 14 residues long. CDR1 MNHEY and CDR2 SMNVEV come from the germline V gene (reference sequence). V lost 5 bases and J 10 bases, leaving 17 bases between the germline ends. CDR3 in amino acids: CASSADRFLGKLFF. DNA of the CDR3: TGTGCCAGCAGTGCCGACAGATTTTTAGGAAAACTGTTTTTT.

The V call is TRBV30, the J call TRBJ1-3; D perhaps matches TRBD1 (6 bases). V dropped 7 bases and J dropped 0 bases, with 16 bases sitting between them. Germline CDR1 GTSNPN, CDR2 SVGIG (reference sequence). There are 15 residues in the CDR3. The CDR3 sequence: CAFQEGGLSGNTIYF. The CDR3 DNA reads as TGTGCCTTTCAGGAGGGGGGACTCTCTGGAAACACCATATATTTT. The variable domain in full, completed from reference TRBV30 and TRBJ1-3, reads SQTIHQWPATLVQPVGSPLSLECTVEGTSNPNLYWYRQAAGRGLQLLFYSVGIGQISSEVPQNLSASRPQDRQFILSSKKLLLSDSGFYLCAFQEGGLSGNTIYFGEGSWLTVV.

V is TRBV7-2 and J is TRBJ1-5; D gene ambiguous. Between the trimmed V and J ends, which lost 3 bases and 4 bases, there was a span of 13 bases. CDR3 length: 15 residues. CDR1 SGHTA and CDR2 FQGNSA come from the germline V gene. CDR3 nucleotide sequence: TGTGCCAGCAGCTTTTCAGGCTTCATTAATCAGCCCCAGCATTTT. It specifies CASSFSGFINQPQHF.

This chain connects TRBV28 to TRBJ2-7; D is uncertain. V was trimmed by 2 bases and J by 0 bases, leaving 8 bases between them. The CDR3 is 14 amino acids. CDR1 is MDHEN, CDR2 SYDVKM, per germline. The CDR3 DNA reads TGTGCCAGCAGTTTAACAGATAGCTCCTACGAGCAGTACTTC. Amino acid sequence: CASSLTDSSYEQYF.

This chain joins TRBV13 and TRBJ1-1; D may be TRBD1 (6 bases). Deletions cut 3 bases from V and 6 bases from J, with 14 bases between. The CDR3 runs 14 residues. Germline lookup yields CDR1 PRHDT and CDR2 FYEKMQ (reference sequence). As DNA, the CDR3 is TGTGCCAGCAGCTTGGGGGGCGCGATATCTGAAGCTTTCTTT. This encodes CASSLGGAISEAFF.

The V and J genes are TRBV6-5 and TRBJ2-1; TRBD1 agrees at 7 bases. The CDR3 sequence is 15 residues long. V was clipped by 5 bases and J by 3 bases; unmatched bases: 7. The germline gives CDR1 MNHEY, CDR2 SVGAGI. The CDR3: CASSISTGIYNEQFF. As DNA, the CDR3 is TGTGCCAGCAGTATTTCGACAGGGATCTACAATGAGCAGTTCTTC.